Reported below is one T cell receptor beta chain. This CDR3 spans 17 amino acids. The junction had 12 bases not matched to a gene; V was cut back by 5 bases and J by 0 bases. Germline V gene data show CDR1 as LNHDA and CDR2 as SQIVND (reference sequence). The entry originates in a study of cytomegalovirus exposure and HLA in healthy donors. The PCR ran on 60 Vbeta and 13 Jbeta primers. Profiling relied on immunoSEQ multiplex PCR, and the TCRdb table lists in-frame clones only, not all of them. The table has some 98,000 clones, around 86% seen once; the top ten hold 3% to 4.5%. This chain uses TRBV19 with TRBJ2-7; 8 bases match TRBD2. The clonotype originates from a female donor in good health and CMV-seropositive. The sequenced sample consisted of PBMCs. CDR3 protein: CASSPFRSSGSSYEQYF. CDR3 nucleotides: TGTGCCAGTAGTCCCTTTCGGAGCAGCGGGAGCTCCTACGAGCAGTACTTC.